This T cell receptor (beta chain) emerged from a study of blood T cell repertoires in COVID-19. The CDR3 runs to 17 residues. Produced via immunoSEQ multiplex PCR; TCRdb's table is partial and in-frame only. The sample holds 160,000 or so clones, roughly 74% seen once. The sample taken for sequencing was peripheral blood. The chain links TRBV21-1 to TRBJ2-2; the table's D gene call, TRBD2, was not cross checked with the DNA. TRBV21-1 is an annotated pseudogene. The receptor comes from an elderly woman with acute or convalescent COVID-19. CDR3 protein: CASSKALEPANTGELFF. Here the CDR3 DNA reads TGTGCCAGCAGCAAAGCGCTCGAGCCCGCGAACACCGGGGAGCTGTTTTTT.